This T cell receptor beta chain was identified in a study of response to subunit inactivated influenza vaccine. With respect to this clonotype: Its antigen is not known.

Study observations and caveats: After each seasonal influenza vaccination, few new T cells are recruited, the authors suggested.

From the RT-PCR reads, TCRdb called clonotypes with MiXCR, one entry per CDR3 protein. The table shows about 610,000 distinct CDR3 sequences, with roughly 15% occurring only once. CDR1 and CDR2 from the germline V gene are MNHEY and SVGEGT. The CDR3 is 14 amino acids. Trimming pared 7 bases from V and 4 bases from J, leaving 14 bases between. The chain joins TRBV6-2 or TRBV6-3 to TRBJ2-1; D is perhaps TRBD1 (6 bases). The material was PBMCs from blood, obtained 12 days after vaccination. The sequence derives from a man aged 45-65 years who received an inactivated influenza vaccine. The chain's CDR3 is CASTSDSFYNEQFF. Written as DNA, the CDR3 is TGTGCCAGCACCTCGGACAGTTTTTACAATGAGCAGTTCTTC.